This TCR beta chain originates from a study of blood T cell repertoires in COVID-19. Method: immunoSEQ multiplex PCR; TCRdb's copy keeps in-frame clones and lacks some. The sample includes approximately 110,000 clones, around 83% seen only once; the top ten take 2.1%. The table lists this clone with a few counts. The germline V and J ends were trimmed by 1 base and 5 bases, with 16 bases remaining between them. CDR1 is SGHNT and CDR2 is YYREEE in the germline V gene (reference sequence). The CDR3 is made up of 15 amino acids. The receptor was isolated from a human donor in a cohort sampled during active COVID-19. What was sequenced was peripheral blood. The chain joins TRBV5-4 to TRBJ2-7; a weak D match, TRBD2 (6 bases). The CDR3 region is CASSLIGAWGDEQYF. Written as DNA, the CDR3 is TGTGCCAGCAGCTTGATTGGAGCTTGGGGGGACGAGCAGTACTTC.